The T cell receptor beta chain described here comes from a study of read filtering for tumor transcriptome and immune sequencing. The library was built from 400 ng RNA with molecular barcoded adaptors for alpha/delta and beta/gamma chains. MiXCR, applied by TCRdb to the reads, yields one record per CDR3 protein. The repertoire holds about 15,000 distinct CDR3 sequences, with about 20% as singletons. In regard to this clonotype: The likely explanation is a read error, given a far larger clone one base away.

CDR3 length: 15 amino acids. The chain links TRBV12-3 or TRBV12-4 to TRBJ1-6; no definite D call. The sequenced sample consisted of a population of CD138-negative cells sorted from bone marrow. The clonotype comes from a donor aged 40 or older with multiple myeloma. The CDR3 nucleotides read TGTGCCAGCAGTGCGGTGCGTAGGGCAAACACTGAAGTTTTCTTT. Amino acid sequence: CASSAVRRANTEVFF.